Listed below are T cell receptor beta chains from one sample, sequenced in a study of cytomegalovirus exposure and HLA in healthy donors. Assay used: immunoSEQ multiplex PCR; TCRdb lists only in-frame clones, some missing. The profile shows about 91,000 clones, less than 70% of them singletons. The material sequenced was PBMCs. The receptor set was obtained from a human donor in good health. CDR3s include the opening cysteine and the closing phenylalanine or tryptophan. D genes are given only for firm matches. Clone size appears in some rows only: once, few, many, or a class for an expanded clone.

clone_size j_call d_call v_call cdr3_nt cdr3_aa
. TRBJ1-6 . TRBV2 TGTGCCAGCAGCCTATTGAATTCACCCCTCCACTTT CASSLLNSPLHF
few TRBJ1-1 . TRBV9 TGTGCCAGCAGCGTAGAAGGGGGAAGAAAGGCTTTCTTT CASSVEGGRKAFF
. TRBJ2-1 . TRBV4-3 TGCGCCAGCAGCCAAGCCATCAGGTCCTACAATGAGCAGTTCTTC CASSQAIRSYNEQFF
. TRBJ1-2 TRBD1 TRBV11-1 TGTGCCAGCAGGGAGACGGACAGGGGAGGCTACACCTTC CASRETDRGGYTF
. TRBJ2-3 TRBD2 TRBV5-6 TGTGCCAGCAGCACCAGCGGGGGTCGGGCAGATACGCAGTATTTT CASSTSGGRADTQYF
. TRBJ2-1 . TRBV7-9 TGTGCCAGCAGCTTAATTAGGGGGGGGGTTGGGTCCTACAATGAGCAGTTCTTC CASSLIRGGVGSYNEQFF
. TRBJ1-1 TRBD1 TRBV2 TGTGCCAGCAGTTTCTCGACAGGGGCGAACACTGAAGCTTTCTTT CASSFSTGANTEAFF
. TRBJ2-2 . TRBV7-3 TGTGCCAGCAGCCTATACACCGGGGAGCTGTTTTTT CASSLYTGELFF
. TRBJ2-1 TRBD2 TRBV18 TGTGCCAGCTCAAAGACTAGCGGGGCCTACAATGAGCAGTTCTTC CASSKTSGAYNEQFF
. TRBJ2-7 TRBD1 TRBV5-4 TGTGCCAGCAGCTTGGGGCCGGGACAGGGGTCTCTCTCCTACGAGCAGTACTTC CASSLGPGQGSLSYEQYF
. TRBJ2-3 . TRBV7-3 TGTGCCAGCAGCATAACAGATACGCAGTATTTT CASSITDTQYF
. TRBJ2-7 TRBD2 TRBV11-3 TGTGCCAGCAGCATTGGCAGGGAGGGCGAGCAGTACTTC CASSIGREGEQYF
. TRBJ2-1 TRBD1 TRBV7-2 TGTGCCAGCAGCCGATCTCCGGGACAGGGCGGCAATGAGCAGTTCTTC CASSRSPGQGGNEQFF
. TRBJ2-3 . TRBV5-1 TGCGCCAGCAGCTCCCGACAGATCACAGATACGCAGTATTTT CASSSRQITDTQYF
. TRBJ2-3 TRBD2 TRBV4-2 TGTGCCAGCAGCCAAGTCCCTAGCGGGTATATAGATACGCAGTATTTT CASSQVPSGYIDTQYF
. TRBJ2-1 . TRBV15 TGTGCCACCAGCCCTAGTACTTACGGGTACAATGAGCAGTTCTTC CATSPSTYGYNEQFF
. TRBJ1-2 . TRBV27 TGTGCCAGCAGTTTATCGAGGGGGGGGGTTAACTATGGCTACACCTTC CASSLSRGGVNYGYTF
. TRBJ2-7 TRBD2 TRBV13 TGTGCCAGCAGCTTAGGACTAGCGGGGGGGCTCTACGAGCAGTACTTC CASSLGLAGGLYEQYF
. TRBJ2-1 TRBD2 TRBV29-1 TGCAGCGTTGGCGGGACTAGCGGGGAGGGTGAGCAGTTCTTC CSVGGTSGEGEQFF
. TRBJ2-2 . TRBV18 TGTGCCAGCTCACCAAATGGTCGCTCGGGCGGGGAGCTGTTTTTT CASSPNGRSGGELFF
. TRBJ2-1 . TRBV5-1 TGCGCCAGCAGCAGAGGACAGACAACGATCAATGAGCAGTTCTTC CASSRGQTTINEQFF
. TRBJ1-5 TRBD1 TRBV7-9 TGTGCCAGCAGCTTAACCGGGACAGGGACTGGGCAGCCCCAGCATTTT CASSLTGTGTGQPQHF
. TRBJ1-2 TRBD1 TRBV7-9 TGTGCCAGCAGCTTCACAGGGGGCGAGGTATATGGCTACACCTTC CASSFTGGEVYGYTF
. TRBJ1-5 . TRBV27 TGTGCCAGCAGTTTACGGGAGGGTGGGCCCCAGCATTTT CASSLREGGPQHF
. TRBJ1-6 TRBD1 TRBV5-6 TGTGCCAGCAGCCCGGACAGGGGACGGGCCAATTCACCCCTCCACTTT CASSPDRGRANSPLHF
. TRBJ2-2 . TRBV4-1 TGCGCCAGCAGCTTTGCGACAGGGACTGATGCGAACACCGGGGAGCTGTTTTTT CASSFATGTDANTGELFF
. TRBJ2-7 . TRBV4-3 TGCGCCAGCAGCCAAGATCTCGGTCGGGATTCCTACGAGCAGTACTTC CASSQDLGRDSYEQYF
. TRBJ2-5 TRBD2 TRBV5-4 TGTGCCAGCAGCTTGGTCGGGGGGACCCAAGAGACCCAGTACTTC CASSLVGGTQETQYF
. TRBJ2-3 . TRBV9 TGTGCCAGCAGCACTTACCGTCTGGGGGGGCCATGGGATACGCAGTATTTT CASSTYRLGGPWDTQYF
. TRBJ2-3 . TRBV29-1 TGCAGCGTTAAGTCCAGGGCAGATACGCAGTATTTT CSVKSRADTQYF
few TRBJ1-2 . TRBV6-1 TGTGCCAGCACCGTCGACTCTTGGAACTATGGCTACACCTTC CASTVDSWNYGYTF